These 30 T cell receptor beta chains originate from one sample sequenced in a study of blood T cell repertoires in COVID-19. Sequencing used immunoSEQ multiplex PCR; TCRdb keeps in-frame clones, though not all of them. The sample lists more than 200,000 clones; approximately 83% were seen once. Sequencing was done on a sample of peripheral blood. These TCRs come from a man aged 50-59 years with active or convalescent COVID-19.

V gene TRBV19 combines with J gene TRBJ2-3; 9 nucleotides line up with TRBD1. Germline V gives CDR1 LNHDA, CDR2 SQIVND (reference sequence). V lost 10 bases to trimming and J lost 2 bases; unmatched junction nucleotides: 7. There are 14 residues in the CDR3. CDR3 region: CATKGTGYTDTQYF. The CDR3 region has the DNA TGTGCCACTAAGGGGACAGGGTACACAGATACGCAGTATTTT.

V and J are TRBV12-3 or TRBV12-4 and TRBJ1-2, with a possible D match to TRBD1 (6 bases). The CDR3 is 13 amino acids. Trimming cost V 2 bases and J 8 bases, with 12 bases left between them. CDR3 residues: CASSLSQGLGYTF. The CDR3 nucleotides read TGTGCCAGCAGTTTAAGTCAGGGGTTGGGCTACACCTTC.

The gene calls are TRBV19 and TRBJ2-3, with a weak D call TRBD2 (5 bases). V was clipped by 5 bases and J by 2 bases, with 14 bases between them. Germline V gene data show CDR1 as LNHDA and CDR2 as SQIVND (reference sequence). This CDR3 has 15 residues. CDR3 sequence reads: CASSRQDGNTDTQYF. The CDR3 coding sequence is TGTGCCAGTAGTCGTCAAGACGGGAACACAGATACGCAGTATTTT.

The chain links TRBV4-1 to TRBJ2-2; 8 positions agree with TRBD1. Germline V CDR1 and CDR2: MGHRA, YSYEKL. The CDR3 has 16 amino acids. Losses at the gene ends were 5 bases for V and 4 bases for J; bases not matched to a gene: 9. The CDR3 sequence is CASSSGQGFGTGELFF. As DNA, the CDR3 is TGCGCCAGCAGCTCAGGACAGGGATTCGGCACCGGGGAGCTGTTTTTT.

CDR3 amino acids: CASSLQQREGSGNTIYF. The DNA of the CDR3 is TGTGCCAGCAGCCTCCAACAGAGGGAAGGATCTGGAAACACCATATATTTT. V gene TRBV4-2 combines with J gene TRBJ1-3; D call uncertain. The CDR3 has 17 amino acids. From germline, CDR1 is LGHNA and CDR2 YNFKEQ. V gave up 4 bases and J gave up 1 base, with 17 bases separating them.

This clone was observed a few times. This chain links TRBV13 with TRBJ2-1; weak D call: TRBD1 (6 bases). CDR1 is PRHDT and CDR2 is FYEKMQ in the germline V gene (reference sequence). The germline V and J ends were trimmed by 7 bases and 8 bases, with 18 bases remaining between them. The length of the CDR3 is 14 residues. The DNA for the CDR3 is TGTGCCAGCACCCTCGGACAGTTTTATCATGAGCAGTTCTTC. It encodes CASTLGQFYHEQFF.

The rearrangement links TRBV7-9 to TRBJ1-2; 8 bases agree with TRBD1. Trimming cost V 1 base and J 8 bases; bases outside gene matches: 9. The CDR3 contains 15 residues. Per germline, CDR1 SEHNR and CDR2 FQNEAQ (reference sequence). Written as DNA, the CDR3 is TGTGCCAGCAGCTTAGTTGCGATGGACAGGGAAGGCTACACCTTC. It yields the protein CASSLVAMDREGYTF.

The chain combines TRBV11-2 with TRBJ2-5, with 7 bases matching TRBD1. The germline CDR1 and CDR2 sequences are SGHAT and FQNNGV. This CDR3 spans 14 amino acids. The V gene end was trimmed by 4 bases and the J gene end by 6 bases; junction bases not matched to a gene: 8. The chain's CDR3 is CASSSQGSLKTQYF. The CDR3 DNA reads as TGTGCCAGCAGCTCACAGGGGAGTCTGAAGACCCAGTACTTC. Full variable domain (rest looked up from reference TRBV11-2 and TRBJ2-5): EAGVAQSPRYKIIEKRQSVAFWCNPISGHATLYWYQQILGQGPKLLIQFQNNGVVDDSQLPKDRFSAERLKGVDSTLKIQPAKLEDSAVYLCASSSQGSLKTQYFGPGTRLLVL.

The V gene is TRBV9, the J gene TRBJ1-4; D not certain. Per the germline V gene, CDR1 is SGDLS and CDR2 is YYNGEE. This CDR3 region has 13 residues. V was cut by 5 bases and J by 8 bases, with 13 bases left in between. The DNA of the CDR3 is TGTGCCAGCAGTACCAGGCCTGAAGAAAAACTGTTTTTT. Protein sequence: CASSTRPEEKLFF.

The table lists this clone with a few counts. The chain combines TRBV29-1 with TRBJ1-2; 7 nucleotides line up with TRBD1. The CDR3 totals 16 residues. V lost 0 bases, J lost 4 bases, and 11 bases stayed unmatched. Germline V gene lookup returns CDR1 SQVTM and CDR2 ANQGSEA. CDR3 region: CSVEDLSNRGVYGYTF. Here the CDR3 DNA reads TGCAGCGTTGAAGATCTTAGCAACAGGGGAGTCTATGGCTACACCTTC. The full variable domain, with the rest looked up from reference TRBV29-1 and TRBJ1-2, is SAVISQKPSRDICQRGTSLTIQCQVDSQVTMMFWYRQQPGQSLTLIATANQGSEATYESGFVIDKFPISRPNLTFSTLTVSNMSPEDSSIYLCSVEDLSNRGVYGYTFGSGTRLTVV.

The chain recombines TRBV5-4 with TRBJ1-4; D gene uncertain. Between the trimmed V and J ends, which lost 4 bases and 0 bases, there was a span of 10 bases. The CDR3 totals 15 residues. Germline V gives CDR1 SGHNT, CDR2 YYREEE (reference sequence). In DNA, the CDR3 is TGTGCCAGCAGCCCGGACTATGCAACTAATGAAAAACTGTTTTTT. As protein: CASSPDYATNEKLFF.

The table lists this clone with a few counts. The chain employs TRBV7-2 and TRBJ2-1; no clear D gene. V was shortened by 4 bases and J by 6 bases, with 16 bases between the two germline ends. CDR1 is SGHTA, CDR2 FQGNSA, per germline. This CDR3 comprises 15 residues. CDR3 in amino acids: CASSSDIGRPNEQFF. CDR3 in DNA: TGTGCCAGCAGCTCCGATATTGGCAGGCCCAATGAGCAGTTCTTC.

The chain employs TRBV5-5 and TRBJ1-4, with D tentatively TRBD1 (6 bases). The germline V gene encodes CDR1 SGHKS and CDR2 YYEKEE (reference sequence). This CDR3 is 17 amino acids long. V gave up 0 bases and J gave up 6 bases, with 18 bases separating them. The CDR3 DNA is TGTGCCAGCAGCTTGGGGGCGCAGGGAAGGGGGTATGAAAAACTGTTTTTT. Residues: CASSLGAQGRGYEKLFF.

The CDR3 spells CASSRGQGPSNTGELFF. The CDR3 nucleotides read TGTGCCAGCAGCCGGGGACAGGGCCCCTCTAACACCGGGGAGCTGTTTTTT. The chain recombines TRBV5-4 with TRBJ2-2, with 9 positions matching TRBD1. CDR3 length equals 17 residues. J gave up 2 bases and V 4 bases, and 9 bases lay outside the gene matches. Germline V gene data show CDR1 as SGHNT and CDR2 as YYREEE (reference sequence).

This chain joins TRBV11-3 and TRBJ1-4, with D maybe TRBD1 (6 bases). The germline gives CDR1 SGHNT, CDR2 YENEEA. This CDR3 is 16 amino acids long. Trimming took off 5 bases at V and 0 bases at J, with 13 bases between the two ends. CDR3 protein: CASSIGQRATNEKLFF. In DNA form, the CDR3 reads TGTGCCAGCAGCATTGGACAGCGAGCAACTAATGAAAAACTGTTTTTT.

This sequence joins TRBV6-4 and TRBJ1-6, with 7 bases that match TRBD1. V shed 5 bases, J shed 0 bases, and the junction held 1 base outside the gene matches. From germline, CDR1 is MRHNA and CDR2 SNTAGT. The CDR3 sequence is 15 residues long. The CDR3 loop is CASSRDSSYNSPLHF. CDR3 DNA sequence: TGTGCCAGCAGTCGGGACAGCTCCTATAATTCACCCCTCCACTTT.

The CDR3, as DNA: TGCAGCGTTGAGGCTGGCTACACCTTC. Translating it yields CSVEAGYTF. The chain carries TRBV29-1 and TRBJ1-2, with D uncertain. The CDR3 runs to 9 residues. Germline V lookup: CDR1 SQVTM, CDR2 ANQGSEA. Trimming removed 3 bases at V and 7 bases at J, with 3 bases between.

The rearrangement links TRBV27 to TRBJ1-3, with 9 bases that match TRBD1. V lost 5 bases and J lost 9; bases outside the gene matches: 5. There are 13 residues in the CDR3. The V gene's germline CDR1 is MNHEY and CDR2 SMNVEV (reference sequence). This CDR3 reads CASSPDRGGTIYF. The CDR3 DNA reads TGTGCCAGCAGTCCGGACAGGGGTGGCACCATATATTTT.

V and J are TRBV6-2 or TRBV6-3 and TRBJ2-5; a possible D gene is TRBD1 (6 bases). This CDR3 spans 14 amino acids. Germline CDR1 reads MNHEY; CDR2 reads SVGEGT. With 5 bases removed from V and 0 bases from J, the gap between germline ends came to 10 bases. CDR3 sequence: CASSRTADQETQYF. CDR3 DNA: TGTGCCAGCAGTCGGACAGCTGACCAAGAGACCCAGTACTTC.

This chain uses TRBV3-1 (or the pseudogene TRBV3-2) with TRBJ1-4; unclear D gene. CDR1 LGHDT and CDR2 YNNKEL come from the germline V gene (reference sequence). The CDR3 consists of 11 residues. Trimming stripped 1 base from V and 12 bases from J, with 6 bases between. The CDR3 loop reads CASSQVDQLFF. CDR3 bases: TGTGCCAGCAGCCAAGTAGATCAACTGTTTTTT.

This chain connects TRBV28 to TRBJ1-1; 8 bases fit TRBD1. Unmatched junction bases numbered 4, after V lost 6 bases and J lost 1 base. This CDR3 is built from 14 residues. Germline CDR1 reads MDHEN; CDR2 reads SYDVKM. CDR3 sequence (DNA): TGTGCCAGCAGAACGACAGGGGAGAACACTGAAGCTTTCTTT. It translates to CASRTTGENTEAFF. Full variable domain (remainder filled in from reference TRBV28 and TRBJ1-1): DVKVTQSSRYLVKRTGEKVFLECVQDMDHENMFWYRQDPGLGLRLIYFSYDVKMKEKGDIPEGYSVSREKKERFSLILESASTNQTSMYLCASRTTGENTEAFFGQGTRLTVV.

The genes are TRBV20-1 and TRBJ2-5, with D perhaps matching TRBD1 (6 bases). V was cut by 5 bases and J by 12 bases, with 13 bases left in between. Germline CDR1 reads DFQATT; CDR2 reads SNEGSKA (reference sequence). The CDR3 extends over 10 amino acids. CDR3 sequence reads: CSALDRFEYF. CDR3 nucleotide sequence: TGCAGTGCTCTAGACAGGTTCGAGTACTTC.

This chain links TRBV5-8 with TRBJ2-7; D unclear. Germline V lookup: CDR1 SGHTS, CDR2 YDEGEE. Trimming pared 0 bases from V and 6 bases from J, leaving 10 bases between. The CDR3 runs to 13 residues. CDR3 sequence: CASSLGLVSEQYF. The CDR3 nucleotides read TGTGCCAGCAGCTTGGGCCTAGTCAGCGAGCAGTACTTC.

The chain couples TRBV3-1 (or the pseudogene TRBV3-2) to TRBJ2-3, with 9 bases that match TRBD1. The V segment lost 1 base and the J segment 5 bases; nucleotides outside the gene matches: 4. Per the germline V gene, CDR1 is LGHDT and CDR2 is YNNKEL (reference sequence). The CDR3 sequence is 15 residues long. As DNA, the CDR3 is TGTGCCAGCAGCCAAGCGGGGACAGGGAAAGATACGCAGTATTTT. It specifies CASSQAGTGKDTQYF.

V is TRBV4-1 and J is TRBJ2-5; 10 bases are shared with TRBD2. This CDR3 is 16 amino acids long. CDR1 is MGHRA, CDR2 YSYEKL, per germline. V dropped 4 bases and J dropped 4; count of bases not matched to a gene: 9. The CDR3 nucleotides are TGCGCCAGCAGCCCGAGTAGCGGGGGGTGGGGAGAGACCCAGTACTTC. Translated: CASSPSSGGWGETQYF.

The CDR3 nucleotides read TGTGCCAGCAGTACGACAGGGGTAGGCAATCAGCCCCAGCATTTT. Protein: CASSTTGVGNQPQHF. V is TRBV6-2 or TRBV6-3 and J is TRBJ1-5, with TRBD1 identical over 8 bases. The J segment lost 2 bases and the V segment lost 5 bases, leaving 5 bases of the junction unmatched. The CDR3 is 15 amino acids. Germline loops: CDR1 MNHEY, CDR2 SVGEGT.

As DNA, the CDR3 is TGTGCCAGCAGTACCGACAGAAAGCAGCCCCAGCATTTT. As protein: CASSTDRKQPQHF. The chain has TRBV6-2 or TRBV6-3 and TRBJ1-5; a possible D gene is TRBD1 (5 bases). V lost 5 bases to trimming and J lost 7 bases, with 12 bases between them. CDR3 length: 13 amino acids. Germline V gene sequence: CDR1 MNHEY, CDR2 SVGEGT.

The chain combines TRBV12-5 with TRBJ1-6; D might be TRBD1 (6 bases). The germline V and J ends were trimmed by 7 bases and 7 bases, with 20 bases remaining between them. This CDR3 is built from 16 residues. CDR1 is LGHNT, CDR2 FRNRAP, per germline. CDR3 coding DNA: TGTGCTAGTGTCCTAACGGCTGGGGGCCAGAATTCACCCCTCCACTTT. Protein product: CASVLTAGGQNSPLHF.

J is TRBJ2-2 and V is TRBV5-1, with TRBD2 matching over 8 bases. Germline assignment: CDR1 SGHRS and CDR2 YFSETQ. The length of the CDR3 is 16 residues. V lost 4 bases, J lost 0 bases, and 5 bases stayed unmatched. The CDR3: CASSPLAGPNTGELFF. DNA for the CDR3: TGCGCCAGCAGCCCCCTAGCGGGCCCGAACACCGGGGAGCTGTTTTTT.

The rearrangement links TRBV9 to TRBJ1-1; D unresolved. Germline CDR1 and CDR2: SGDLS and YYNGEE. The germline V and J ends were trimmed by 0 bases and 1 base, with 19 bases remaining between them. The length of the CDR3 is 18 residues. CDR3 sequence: CASSVGAGGIHTNTEAFF. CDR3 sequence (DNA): TGTGCCAGCAGCGTAGGAGCAGGCGGGATCCACACGAACACTGAAGCTTTCTTT.